Following are 14 T cell receptor beta chains from one sample sequenced in a study of OX40 agonist ivuxolimab in advanced cancers. TCRdb's table, derived via immunoSEQ multiplex PCR, lists solely in-frame clones and lacks some. This sample yields 13,000 or so clones, of which around 80% are seen a single time; over 20% belongs to the top ten. Sample: CD4+ or CD8+ T cells sorted from blood, taken in a trial of the OX40 agonist ivuxolimab. The receptors come from an adult with an advanced solid tumor such as melanoma, head and neck, liver or kidney cancer.

The rearrangement uses TRBV27 and TRBJ2-1, with 12 positions matching TRBD2. The ends lost 4 bases at V and 10 bases at J; junction bases unmatched: 5. Germline assignment: CDR1 MNHEY and CDR2 SMNVEV (reference sequence). The length of the CDR3 is 14 residues. CDR3 residues: CASSSSGGAREQFF. The CDR3 DNA sequence: TGTGCCAGCAGTTCTAGCGGGGGGGCGCGAGAGCAGTTCTTC.

V usage is TRBV28 and J usage is TRBJ1-2; D gene uncertain. This CDR3 is 16 amino acids long. The germline V and J ends were trimmed by 5 bases and 0 bases, with 16 bases remaining between them. The germline V gene has CDR1 MDHEN and CDR2 SYDVKM. The CDR3 bases are TGTGCCAGCAGTCCCCCGGGCAGCAAGACTAACTATGGCTACACCTTC. It encodes CASSPPGSKTNYGYTF.

This clone has only a few counts. The V call is TRBV30, the J call TRBJ1-2, with D possibly matching TRBD1 (6 bases). This CDR3 spans 13 amino acids. Trimming stripped 0 bases from V and 6 bases from J, with 11 bases between. CDR1 is GTSNPN, CDR2 SVGIG, per germline (reference sequence). The CDR3 DNA is TGTGCCTGGAGTGTAACAGGGTTGAATGGCTACACCTTC. Protein sequence: CAWSVTGLNGYTF. The variable domain in full, completed from reference TRBV30 and TRBJ1-2, reads SQTIHQWPATLVQPVGSPLSLECTVEGTSNPNLYWYRQAAGRGLQLLFYSVGIGQISSEVPQNLSASRPQDRQFILSSKKLLLSDSGFYLCAWSVTGLNGYTFGSGTRLTVV.

Relative to its sample, this clone is medium-sized. The V call is TRBV25-1, the J call TRBJ2-7; D is unresolved. V was trimmed by 2 bases and J by 5 bases, leaving 4 bases between them. This CDR3 comprises 11 residues. Looked up from germline, CDR1 is MGHDK and CDR2 is SYGVNS. The CDR3 loop reads CASSEGNEQYF. The CDR3 nucleotides are TGTGCCAGCAGTGAAGGGAACGAGCAGTACTTC.

V and J are TRBV5-4 and TRBJ2-7; D gene ambiguous. V was clipped by 0 bases and J by 2 bases, with 9 bases between them. Germline lookup yields CDR1 SGHNT and CDR2 YYREEE (reference sequence). The CDR3 consists of 14 residues. The CDR3 here is CASSLEHYPYEQYF. The CDR3 bases are TGTGCCAGCAGCTTGGAACACTACCCCTACGAGCAGTACTTC.

The chain links TRBV4-1 to TRBJ1-6; D is uncertain. The CDR3 is 15 residues long. CDR1 and CDR2 (germline): MGHRA, YSYEKL. V was trimmed by 0 bases and J by 8 bases, leaving 11 bases between them. CDR3 in amino acids: CASSQDSGKDSPLHF. In DNA, the CDR3 is TGCGCCAGCAGCCAAGATTCCGGGAAGGATTCACCCCTCCACTTT.

The chain employs TRBV5-4 and TRBJ2-7; the match to TRBD1 covers 8 bases. The CDR3 extends over 15 amino acids. Germline loops: CDR1 SGHNT, CDR2 YYREEE (reference sequence). After removal of 0 bases from V and 7 bases from J, the junction contained 9 bases not matched to a gene. The CDR3 region has the DNA TGTGCCAGCAGCTTGGGAGGACAGGGAGTGTATGAGCAGTACTTC. Translated, it gives CASSLGGQGVYEQYF.

The rearrangement joins TRBV19 to TRBJ1-1; TRBD1 matches 7 bases. Looked up from germline, CDR1 is LNHDA and CDR2 is SQIVND (reference sequence). This CDR3 is 16 amino acids long. V shed 5 bases, J shed 5 bases, and the junction held 14 bases outside the gene matches. The CDR3 here is CASSRPGGAGGTEAFF. The CDR3 DNA follows: TGTGCCAGTAGTCGGCCAGGGGGTGCTGGGGGTACTGAAGCTTTCTTT.

The chain has TRBV4-3 and TRBJ2-3; D assignment may be TRBD1 or TRBD2 (7 bases each). CDR1 and CDR2 (germline): LGHNA, YSLEER. V lost 6 bases and J 1 base, leaving 14 bases between the germline ends. The CDR3 extends over 15 amino acids. For the CDR3, the DNA is TGCGCCAGCAGGAGGGGGCTAGCGGGCACAGATACGCAGTATTTT. Protein product: CASRRGLAGTDTQYF.

The chain has TRBV4-1 and TRBJ2-3; 7 positions match TRBD2. The CDR3 has 15 amino acids. Germline V gives CDR1 MGHRA, CDR2 YSYEKL. Trimming took 0 bases from V and 1 from J; bases not matched to a gene: 1. CDR3 nucleotides: TGCGCCAGCAGCCAAGATGCGGGGGGCACAGATACGCAGTATTTT. Translating it yields CASSQDAGGTDTQYF.

This chain connects TRBV27 to TRBJ2-2, with D perhaps matching TRBD2 (7 bases). Germline values: CDR1 MNHEY, CDR2 SMNVEV (reference sequence). V was shortened by 3 bases and J by 5 bases, with 13 bases between the two germline ends. The CDR3 runs 15 residues. CDR3 protein: CASSFFGGLTGELFF. CDR3 sequence (DNA): TGTGCCAGCAGTTTCTTCGGGGGGCTAACCGGGGAGCTGTTTTTT.

J is TRBJ2-1 and V is TRBV9, with unresolved D. The CDR3 has 15 residues. CDR1 SGDLS and CDR2 YYNGEE come from the germline V gene. V was clipped by 0 bases and J by 0 bases, with 7 bases between them. CDR3 sequence: CASSVAANSYNEQFF. CDR3 sequence (DNA): TGTGCCAGCAGCGTAGCAGCGAACTCCTACAATGAGCAGTTCTTC.

This sequence joins TRBV28 and TRBJ2-2; a possible D gene is TRBD2 (6 bases). V shed 3 bases and J shed 5 bases, with 7 bases lying between them. The CDR3 extends over 13 amino acids. CDR1 and CDR2 from the germline V gene are MDHEN and SYDVKM. In DNA, the CDR3 is TGTGCCAGCAGTTTCGGGGGTACCGGGGAGCTGTTTTTT. Translating it yields CASSFGGTGELFF. Full variable domain (outside the CDR3, taken from reference TRBV28 and TRBJ2-2): DVKVTQSSRYLVKRTGEKVFLECVQDMDHENMFWYRQDPGLGLRLIYFSYDVKMKEKGDIPEGYSVSREKKERFSLILESASTNQTSMYLCASSFGGTGELFFGEGSRLTVL.

This chain links TRBV27 with TRBJ2-3, with 8 nucleotides matching TRBD1. Germline assignment: CDR1 MNHEY and CDR2 SMNVEV (reference sequence). After removal of 2 bases from V and 6 bases from J, the junction contained 7 bases not matched to a gene. This CDR3 is built from 15 residues. CDR3 sequence (DNA): TGTGCCAGCAGTTTAGGGGCAGGGGGCGGTGATACGCAGTATTTT. As protein: CASSLGAGGGDTQYF.